The clone carrying this T cell receptor beta chain was observed a few times. Its antigen is unidentified. This CDR3 comprises 14 residues. Trimming took 8 bases from V and 2 from J, leaving 12 bases between them. Germline CDR1 reads SGHTA; CDR2 reads FQGTGA. Individual cDNA molecules received unique molecular identifiers. TCRdb passed the 5' RACE reads through MiXCR, listing each CDR3 protein once. Seen here are tens of thousands of distinct CDR3 sequences, around 15% observed once, and the top ten hold 10% to 15%. This record belongs to a study of early T cells in non-severe SARS-CoV-2 infection. Study in general: Unsorted whole-blood RNA was sequenced in bulk, leaving chains unpaired. General study results and limits: VDJdb matching skewed toward anti-spike CD8 responses, missing private and CD4 specificities.

The J gene is TRBJ2-2, the V gene TRBV7-3; the D gene could be TRBD1 or TRBD2 (5 bases each). This TCR derives from an adult who was a healthcare worker with PCR-confirmed SARS-CoV-2 infection or an uninfected control (not recorded which). Input material: whole blood. CDR3 loop: CASGKGTNTGELFF. The CDR3 DNA sequence: TGTGCCAGCGGTAAGGGGACCAACACCGGGGAGCTGTTTTTT.